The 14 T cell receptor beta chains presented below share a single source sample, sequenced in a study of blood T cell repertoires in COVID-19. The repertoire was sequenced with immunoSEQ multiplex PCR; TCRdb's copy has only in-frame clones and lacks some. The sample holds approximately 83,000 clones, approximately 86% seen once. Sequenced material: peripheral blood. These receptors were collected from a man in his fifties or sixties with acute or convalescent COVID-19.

In DNA form, the CDR3 reads TGTGCCAGCAGCTTGGAGCGGGGCGCTAGCGGCTCCTACAATGAGCAGTTCTTC. It codes for CASSLERGASGSYNEQFF. The rearrangement links TRBV5-8 to TRBJ2-1, with TRBD2 matching 7 bases. The CDR3 length is 18 residues. The trim removed 0 bases at V and 0 bases at J, leaving 9 bases unmatched. The germline V gene has CDR1 SGHTS and CDR2 YDEGEE.

The CDR3 protein is CASKKGGFEDTQYF. DNA of the CDR3: TGTGCCAGCAAAAAAGGGGGTTTCGAAGATACGCAGTATTTT. V usage is TRBV9 and J usage is TRBJ2-3, with a weak D call TRBD1 (6 bases). The CDR3 extends over 14 amino acids. V was trimmed by 6 bases and J by 5 bases, leaving 16 bases between them. The germline V gene has CDR1 SGDLS and CDR2 YYNGEE.

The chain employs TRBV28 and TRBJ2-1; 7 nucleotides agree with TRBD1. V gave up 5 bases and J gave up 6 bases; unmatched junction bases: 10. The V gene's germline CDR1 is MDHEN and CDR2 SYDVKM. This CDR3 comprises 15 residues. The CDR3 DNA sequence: TGTGCCAGCAGTCCCCGACAGGGATACGGCAATGAGCAGTTCTTC. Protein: CASSPRQGYGNEQFF.

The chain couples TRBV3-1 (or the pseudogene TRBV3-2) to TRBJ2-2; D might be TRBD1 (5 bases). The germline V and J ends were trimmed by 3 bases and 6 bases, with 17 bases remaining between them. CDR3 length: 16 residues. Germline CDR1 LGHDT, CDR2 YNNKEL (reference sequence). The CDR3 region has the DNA TGTGCCAGCAGCCATAACTCATTTCAGGGTTCCGGGGAGCTGTTTTTT. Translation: CASSHNSFQGSGELFF.

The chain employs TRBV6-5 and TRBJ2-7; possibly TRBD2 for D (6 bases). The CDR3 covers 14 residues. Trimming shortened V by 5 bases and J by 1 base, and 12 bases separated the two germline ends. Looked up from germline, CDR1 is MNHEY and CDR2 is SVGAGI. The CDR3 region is CASSPGLSSYEQYF. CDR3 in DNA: TGTGCCAGCAGTCCGGGACTCTCTTCCTACGAGCAGTACTTC.

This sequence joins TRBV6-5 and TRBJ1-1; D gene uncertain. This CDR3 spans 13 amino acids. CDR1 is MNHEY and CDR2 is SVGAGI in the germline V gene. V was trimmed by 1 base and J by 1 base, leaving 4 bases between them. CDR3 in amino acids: CASSYFQNTEAFF. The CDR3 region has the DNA TGTGCCAGCAGTTACTTTCAGAACACTGAAGCTTTCTTT.

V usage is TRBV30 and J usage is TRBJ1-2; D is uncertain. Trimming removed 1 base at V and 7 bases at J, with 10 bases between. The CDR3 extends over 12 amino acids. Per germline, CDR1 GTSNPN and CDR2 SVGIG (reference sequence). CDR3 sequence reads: CAWSGVQVGYTF. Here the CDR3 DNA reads TGTGCCTGGAGTGGGGTCCAGGTTGGCTACACCTTC. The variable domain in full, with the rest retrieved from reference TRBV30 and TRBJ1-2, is SQTIHQWPATLVQPVGSPLSLECTVEGTSNPNLYWYRQAAGRGLQLLFYSVGIGQISSEVPQNLSASRPQDRQFILSSKKLLLSDSGFYLCAWSGVQVGYTFGSGTRLTVV.

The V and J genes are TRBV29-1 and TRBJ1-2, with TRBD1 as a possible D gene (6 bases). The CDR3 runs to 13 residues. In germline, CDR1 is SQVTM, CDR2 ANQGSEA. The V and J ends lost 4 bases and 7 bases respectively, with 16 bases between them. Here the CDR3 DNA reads TGCAGCGTTGGTGTCTCAGGGGACCTTGGCTACACCTTC. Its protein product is CSVGVSGDLGYTF.

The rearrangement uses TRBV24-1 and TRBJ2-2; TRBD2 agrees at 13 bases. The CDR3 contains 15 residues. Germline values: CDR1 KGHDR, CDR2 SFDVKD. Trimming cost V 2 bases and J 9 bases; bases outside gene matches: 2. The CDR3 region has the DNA TGTGCCACCAGTGATTGGACTAGCGGGGGTTGGGAGCTGTTTTTT. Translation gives CATSDWTSGGWELFF.

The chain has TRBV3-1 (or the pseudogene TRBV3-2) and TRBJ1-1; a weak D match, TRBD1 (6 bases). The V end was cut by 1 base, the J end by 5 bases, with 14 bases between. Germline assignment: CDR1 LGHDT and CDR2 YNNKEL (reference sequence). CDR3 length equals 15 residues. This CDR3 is CASSQAGGARTEAFF. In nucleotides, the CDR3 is TGTGCCAGCAGCCAAGCTGGGGGGGCGCGGACTGAAGCTTTCTTT.

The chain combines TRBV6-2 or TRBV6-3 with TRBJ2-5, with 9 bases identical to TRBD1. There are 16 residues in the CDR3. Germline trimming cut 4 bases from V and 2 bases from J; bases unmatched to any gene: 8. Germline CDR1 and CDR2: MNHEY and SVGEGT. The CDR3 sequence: CASSSLGTGIQETQYF. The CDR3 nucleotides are TGTGCCAGCAGTTCCTTAGGGACAGGGATTCAAGAGACCCAGTACTTC.

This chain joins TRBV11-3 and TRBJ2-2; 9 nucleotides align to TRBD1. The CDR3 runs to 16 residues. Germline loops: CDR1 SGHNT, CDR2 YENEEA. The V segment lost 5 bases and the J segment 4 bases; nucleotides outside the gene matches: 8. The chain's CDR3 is CASSPTGGEITGELFF. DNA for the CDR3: TGTGCCAGCAGCCCAACAGGGGGCGAAATCACCGGGGAGCTGTTTTTT. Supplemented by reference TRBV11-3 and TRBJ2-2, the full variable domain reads EAGVVQSPRYKIIEKKQPVAFWCNPISGHNTLYWYLQNLGQGPELLIRYENEEAVDDSQLPKDRFSAERLKGVDSTLKIQPAELGDSAVYLCASSPTGGEITGELFFGEGSRLTVL.

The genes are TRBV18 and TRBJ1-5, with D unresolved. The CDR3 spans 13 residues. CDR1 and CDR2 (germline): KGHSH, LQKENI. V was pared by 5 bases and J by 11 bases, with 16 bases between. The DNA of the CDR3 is TGTGCCAGCTCATCGACGGGAGATGAGTCCCAGCATTTT. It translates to CASSSTGDESQHF.

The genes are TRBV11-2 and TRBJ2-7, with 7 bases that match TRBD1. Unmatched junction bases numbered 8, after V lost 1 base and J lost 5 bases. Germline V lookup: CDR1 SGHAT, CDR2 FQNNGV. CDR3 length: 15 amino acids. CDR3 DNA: TGTGCCAGCAGCTTAGGTACCAGGGGGAAAGACGAGCAGTACTTC. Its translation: CASSLGTRGKDEQYF.